This is a list of T cell receptor beta chains from one sample in a study of technical replicates of blood from several donors. Assay: immunoSEQ multiplex PCR; the TCRdb copy retains only in-frame clones and omits some. The data show about 83,000 clones, around 96% seen once. Sequenced input: T cells isolated from PBMCs. The receptors originated from a human donor in good health. Both conserved end residues are part of each CDR3. D genes are given only for firm matches. Some rows have no size entry. The others give once, few or many, or a class for an expanded clone.

v_gene	abundance	d_gene	j_gene	CDR3nt	CDR3aa
TRBV6-1	-	TRBD2	TRBJ2-1	TGTGCCAGCAGTGAAGGACTAGCGGGAAATCCTATTTACAATGAGCAGTTCTTC	CASSEGLAGNPIYNEQFF
TRBV7-9	once	-	TRBJ1-1	TGTGCCAGCAGCCCTGGGGGGACTGAAGCTTTCTTT	CASSPGGTEAFF
TRBV10-3	-	-	TRBJ2-7	TGTGCCATCAGTGAACAGGACGAGCAGTACTTC	CAISEQDEQYF
TRBV27	-	TRBD1	TRBJ2-7	TGTGCCAGCAGGGGACAGGGTTCGCCCTACGAGCAGTACTTC	CASRGQGSPYEQYF
TRBV4-2	-	-	TRBJ2-3	TGTGCCAGCAGCCAAGATACGAGGAGAGATACGCAGTATTTT	CASSQDTRRDTQYF
TRBV7-8	-	-	TRBJ2-1	TGTGCCAGCAGCTTAGGTGTTGGACAGAGCTCCTACAATGAGCAGTTCTTC	CASSLGVGQSSYNEQFF
TRBV19	-	TRBD2	TRBJ2-7	TGTGCCAGTAGTATGGAGCGGGAGCTAACGTACGAGCAGTACTTC	CASSMERELTYEQYF
TRBV11-2	-	TRBD1	TRBJ2-1	TGTGCCAGCAGCTACGGACAGGCCCGCAATGAGCAGTTCTTC	CASSYGQARNEQFF
TRBV19	-	-	TRBJ1-1	TGTGCCAGTAGTCCTGGGGGGGAGAACGCTGAAGCTTTCTTT	CASSPGGENAEAFF
TRBV29-1	-	TRBD1	TRBJ1-1	TGCAGCGTTGAAGAAGGACAGGGGGTCACTGAAGCTTTCTTT	CSVEEGQGVTEAFF
TRBV30	-	-	TRBJ2-1	TGTGCCTGGAGTGGGTTGAGATACAATGAGCAGTTCTTC	CAWSGLRYNEQFF
TRBV2	-	-	TRBJ1-5	TGTGCCAGCAGTGATCTTGGGGGCCTGTACAATCAGCCCCAGCATTTT	CASSDLGGLYNQPQHF
TRBV27	-	-	TRBJ2-6	TGTGCCAGCAGACGGGAGTCTGGGGCCAACGTCCTGACTTTC	CASRRESGANVLTF
TRBV5-5	-	TRBD2	TRBJ2-5	TGTGCCAGCAGCGTTGGGGGACTAGAGGTGGAGACCCAGTACTTC	CASSVGGLEVETQYF
TRBV10-1	-	-	TRBJ2-7	TGCGCCAGCAGTGCGTCACTAGAGATCTACGAGCAGTACTTC	CASSASLEIYEQYF
TRBV6-6	-	TRBD1	TRBJ1-5	TGTGCCAGCAGTTCTTCAGGGACAGGGCTAGGGCAGCCCCAGCATTTT	CASSSSGTGLGQPQHF
TRBV5-6	once	-	TRBJ2-7	TGTGCCAGCAGCCCCCAGTTCCTTGACAGTTACTCCTACGAGCAGTACTTC	CASSPQFLDSYSYEQYF
TRBV19	-	TRBD2	TRBJ2-7	TGTGCCAGTAGTATAGTTCAAGCGGGAACCTACGAGCAGTACTTC	CASSIVQAGTYEQYF
TRBV10-3	-	TRBD2	TRBJ2-3	TGTGCCATCAGGACTAGCGGGATGGGAGATACGCAGTATTTT	CAIRTSGMGDTQYF
TRBV4-1	-	-	TRBJ2-7	TGCGCCAGCAGCCTCCCCCCATACGAGCAGTACTTC	CASSLPPYEQYF
TRBV5-1	few	-	TRBJ2-5	TGCGCCAGCAGCTTGGCAGGGGATGGAGAGACCCAGTACTTC	CASSLAGDGETQYF
TRBV7-9	once	-	TRBJ2-1	TGTGCCAGCAGCTTTAGCATCCAGGGGGGTATATTCGATGAGCAGTTCTTC	CASSFSIQGGIFDEQFF
TRBV5-1	-	TRBD2	TRBJ2-1	TGCGCCAGCAGCACGACCAGGACTAGCGGGAGTTTCATTTACAATGAGCAGTTCTTC	CASSTTRTSGSFIYNEQFF
TRBV9	-	-	TRBJ2-1	TGTGCCAGCAGCGTAGCCATCAATGAGCAGTTCTTC	CASSVAINEQFF
TRBV25-1	few	TRBD2	TRBJ2-3	TGTGCCAGCAGTCCCCCTAGCGGGATCACAGATACGCAGTATTTT	CASSPPSGITDTQYF
TRBV30	-	-	TRBJ2-2	TGTGCCTGGCAGGCCCTAGCGTCCACCGGGGAGCTGTTTTTT	CAWQALASTGELFF
TRBV7-9	-	-	TRBJ2-3	TGTGCCAGCAGCTTGGGGGACACAACGCAGTATTTT	CASSLGDTTQYF
TRBV5-1	-	-	TRBJ2-7	TGCGCCAGCAGCTTGGGCGACTGGGTTTTATCCTACGAGCAGTACTTC	CASSLGDWVLSYEQYF
TRBV28	-	TRBD1	TRBJ1-5	TGTGCCAGCAGTTCCCCGACAGGGAGCAATCAGCCCCAGCATTTT	CASSSPTGSNQPQHF
TRBV23-1	-	-	TRBJ1-2	TGCGCCAGCAGTCAATTATCTCAGGGGCTCGAATGTAATAACTATGGCTACACCTTC	CASSQLSQGLECNNYGYTF
TRBV28	-	TRBD2	TRBJ2-7	TGTGCCAGCAGTTCCCCGGGACTAGCGGGAGGCGCGCAGTACTTC	CASSSPGLAGGAQYF
TRBV5-5	-	-	TRBJ2-7	TGTGCCAGCAGCTTCAGTTACTACGAGCAGTACTTC	CASSFSYYEQYF
TRBV7-7	-	TRBD1	TRBJ2-5	TGTGCCAGCAGCTACGGCTATGGGGGACAGGAGACCCAGTACTTC	CASSYGYGGQETQYF
TRBV6-5	once	-	TRBJ1-3	TGTGCCAGCAGTTTAGGACAGTCCGTCCCTGGAAACACCATATATTTT	CASSLGQSVPGNTIYF
TRBV9	-	TRBD2	TRBJ2-2	TGTGCCAGCACAGCAGCGGGAGGTCCTTCCGGGGAGCTGTTTTTT	CASTAAGGPSGELFF
TRBV5-4	-	-	TRBJ1-2	TGTGCCAGCAGCTTGGTAGGTGGGCTCGGCTACACCTTC	CASSLVGGLGYTF
TRBV5-1	-	-	TRBJ2-2	TGCGCCAGCAGCTTAGGGCAGGGGCTCGTCGGGGAGCTGTTTTTT	CASSLGQGLVGELFF
TRBV11-3	-	-	TRBJ1-1	TGTGCCAGCAGCTTAGATCAGGACACTGAAGCTTTCTTT	CASSLDQDTEAFF
TRBV7-3	-	TRBD1	TRBJ2-3	TGTGCCAGCAGCTCAGGACAGGGCGGTAACACAGATACGCAGTATTTT	CASSSGQGGNTDTQYF
TRBV4-3	-	-	TRBJ2-3	TGCGCCAGCAGCCTATTAAGCACAGATACGCAGTATTTT	CASSLLSTDTQYF